The next 10 T cell receptor beta chains were all read from a single sample in a study of blood T cell repertoires in COVID-19. Using immunoSEQ multiplex PCR, the repertoire was profiled, and TCRdb retains in-frame clones only, with some absent. The profile shows about 330,000 clones, roughly 86% of them singletons. Sequenced: PBMCs or T cells enriched from blood (not recorded which). The receptors shown here come from a woman under 40 who had recovered from COVID-19.

The chain uses TRBV4-3 and TRBJ2-2; TRBD1 matches 7 bases. Trimming took 1 base from V and 4 from J; bases not matched to a gene: 9. The CDR3 has 17 residues. The germline V gene encodes CDR1 LGHNA and CDR2 YSLEER. The CDR3: CASSQVKGGLGTGELFF. The CDR3, as DNA: TGCGCCAGCAGCCAAGTAAAAGGGGGCCTTGGCACCGGGGAGCTGTTTTTT.

The V gene is TRBV27, the J gene TRBJ1-1, with D hard to call. CDR1 is MNHEY, CDR2 SMNVEV, per germline (reference sequence). V was trimmed by 4 bases and J by 2 bases, leaving 11 bases between them. There are 14 residues in the CDR3. The CDR3 DNA is TGTGCCAGCAGTTCCCTGACGGGAAACACTGAAGCTTTCTTT. Residues: CASSSLTGNTEAFF.

V usage is TRBV5-1 and J usage is TRBJ1-4, with 7 bases identical to TRBD1. The germline V gene has CDR1 SGHRS and CDR2 YFSETQ. The CDR3 totals 16 residues. V shed 4 bases, J shed 7 bases, and the junction held 13 bases outside the gene matches. DNA for the CDR3: TGCGCCAGCAGCGCTTCCGGGACAGCTCTGTCTGAAAAACTGTTTTTT. It codes for CASSASGTALSEKLFF.

This clone was counted once. The chain is built from TRBV15 and TRBJ2-5; 8 bases map to TRBD2. The CDR3 is 15 residues long. Trimming removed 7 bases from V and 3 bases from J; junction bases left unmatched: 10. CDR1 and CDR2 from the germline V gene are LNHNV and YYDKDF (reference sequence). CDR3 sequence: CATKLWSSGEETQYF. CDR3 sequence (DNA): TGTGCCACCAAGCTATGGAGTAGCGGGGAAGAGACCCAGTACTTC.

This chain uses TRBV6-5 with TRBJ1-3, with D uncertain. This CDR3 has 13 amino acids. V lost 6 bases and J 0 bases, leaving 6 bases between the germline ends. Per germline, CDR1 MNHEY and CDR2 SVGAGI. As DNA, the CDR3 is TGTGCCAGCAGCCACGGCTCTGGAAACACCATATATTTT. It encodes CASSHGSGNTIYF.

The V call is TRBV19, the J call TRBJ1-1; D ambiguous. Germline CDR1 reads LNHDA; CDR2 reads SQIVND (reference sequence). Trimming pared 4 bases from V and 1 base from J, leaving 16 bases between. The length of the CDR3 is 16 residues. As DNA, the CDR3 is TGTGCCAGTAGTACATTTCAAGGACGGGGGAACACTGAAGCTTTCTTT. This translates into CASSTFQGRGNTEAFF.

The V and J genes are TRBV5-1 and TRBJ2-7, with a possible D match to TRBD2 (5 bases). The V gene lost 0 bases and the J gene lost 1 base, with 14 bases spanning the gap. Germline CDR1 and CDR2: SGHRS and YFSETQ. This CDR3 has 16 residues. The CDR3 loop reads CASSLGGDLGSYEQYF. CDR3 coding DNA: TGCGCCAGCAGCTTGGGGGGAGACTTGGGATCCTACGAGCAGTACTTC.

The rearrangement uses TRBV6-5 and TRBJ2-1, with 10 bases lining up with TRBD2. Trimming cost V 6 bases and J 4 bases; bases outside gene matches: 3. This CDR3 contains 14 residues. Germline V CDR1 and CDR2: MNHEY, SVGAGI. Here the CDR3 DNA reads TGTGCCAGCAGAGATAGCGGGGGGTACAATGAGCAGTTCTTC. Its translation is CASRDSGGYNEQFF.

The chain couples TRBV9 to TRBJ2-3; tentatively, D is TRBD1 (6 bases). V was shortened by 4 bases and J by 0 bases, with 12 bases between the two germline ends. The CDR3 contains 15 residues. CDR1 SGDLS and CDR2 YYNGEE come from the germline V gene. CDR3 nucleotides: TGTGCCAGCAGCCAATTACAGGGCAGCACAGATACGCAGTATTTT. Translating gives CASSQLQGSTDTQYF.

J is TRBJ1-2 and V is TRBV5-8; D is undetermined. V was clipped by 4 bases and J by 7 bases, with 8 bases between them. Germline lookup yields CDR1 SGHTS and CDR2 YDEGEE. CDR3 length: 11 residues. CDR3 nucleotide sequence: TGTGCCAGCAGCCTAGGTCTTGGCTACACCTTC. This gives the protein CASSLGLGYTF.